This paragraph reports one TCR beta chain. Its antigen has not been determined. The record has no base qualities; no much larger clone is one base away. The germline V gene sets CDR1 to MDHEN and CDR2 to SYDVKM. For this chain, trimming is 6 bases at the V end and 5 bases at the J end, and the number of junction bases without a gene match is 13. There are 15 amino acids in the CDR3, from cysteine to phenylalanine inclusive. This entry keeps only the CDR3 DNA: 45 bases, framed from base 1. This sample was included in a study of beta chain features in type 1 diabetes (dated by TCRdb to 2017 to 2018). About the full investigation: No differences in mean age, gender distribution, total cell number or subset yield were found between patients and healthy donors. A total of 90 million to 120 million sorted cells were examined across all samples, and a strong correlation was observed between cell number per subset and RNA yield. In the study, recently diagnosed type 1 diabetes patients and matched healthy donors were compared on the TCRB repertoires of their sorted circulating CD4+ T cell subsets. Naive and central memory subsets were obtained from all 28 donors, but regulatory and stem cell-like memory subsets were isolated from only 8 patients and 8 healthy donors. General findings and caveats noted by the study authors: The naive, central memory and regulatory TCRB repertoires appeared to resemble one another more closely among patients than among healthy donors. PCR may preferentially amplify shorter templates, but because patient and control samples were amplified and corrected together, any resulting skew would affect both groups equally. Because cDNA was sequenced instead of genomic DNA, highly expressing activated cells could be over-represented, though the groups showed no difference in activation or CD3 levels. HLA sub-analyses involved small numbers of individuals, so any influence of HLA type on TCRB rearrangement remained unresolved. Fewer insertions and more nucleotide deletions at VDJ recombination sites were observed in patients with type 1 diabetes, implying thymic rearrangement abnormalities. In all four CD4+ subsets, TCRB CDR3 length was moderately but significantly shorter in type 1 diabetes patients.

All of the isolated RNA was reverse transcribed with the High Capacity cDNA Reverse Transcription Kit, so expressed TCRB transcripts were sequenced. Deep immunoSEQ sequencing was performed on naive, central memory and regulatory T cell samples, with an average of roughly 4 million total reads per sample. After sorted cells were lysed in RLT buffer, RNA was extracted with DNase-treated RNeasy Micro or Mini kits, with the choice depending on cell number. To prevent cross-contamination, each cell subset was processed individually, whereas patient and healthy donor samples were processed jointly. The immunoSEQ multiplex PCR was used to amplify TCRB sequences from cDNA, generating 87-bp fragments that spanned the CDR3 region. Sequencing of the amplicons was done on the Illumina HiSeq platform. The original pipeline was this. PCR bias was corrected computationally using synthetic template baselines, and reads within Hamming distance 2 were collapsed, with unmergeable singletons discarded. Reads were aligned to IMGT to assign V, D and J genes, CDR3 length, and insertions or deletions at six rearrangement sites. Within each subset, clonotype counts were normalized to sorted cell number, after which true diversity and Gini coefficients were computed with the tcR R package. Repertoire sharing was quantified using the overlap coefficient calculated on TCRB nucleotide sequences. Out-of-frame TCRB sequences from naive cells were analyzed as a proxy for the pre-selection repertoire. This is the immuneACCESS table as TCRdb keeps it, with only in-frame sequences that have V and J called. A part of the clones is gone; compared with another copy, unresolved V genes explain less than half, and the rest is unexplained. Clone size and V and J calls were adopted from that table, with D and trimming inferred from the DNA. For this sample the table gives a few hundred thousand clones, of which roughly 16% were detected only once. The ten most abundant clones make up 0.065% to 0.1% of the sample.

Each donor gave one peripheral blood draw, averaging about 100 mL, which was collected into heparinised tubes. A BD FACSAria II and a panel including CD45RO, CCR7, CD25, CD127, CD95 and CD27 were used to sort naive, central memory, regulatory and stem cell-like memory CD4+ T cells. Purity was above 95% for every sorted population. PBMCs were isolated immediately by Lymphoprep density gradient centrifugation and stained directly without culture. Samples were stained and sorted in pairs, with one healthy donor and one patient per experiment, so that batch effects were minimized. The chain was built from TRBV28 and TRBJ2-7; TRBD2 agrees with 7 junctional bases. The clonotype was recovered from a young man with type 1 diabetes. Sample: naive CD4+ T cells from blood. The sample's cell subset or site label, in plain terms: true naive CD4+ T cells. The base sequence is TGTGCCAGCAGCGTAACTGGACTAGGGACCGACGAGCAGTACTTC. The resulting protein is CASSVTGLGTDEQYF.